The clone carrying this T cell receptor (beta chain) was recorded at least ten times. CDR1 is MDHEN, CDR2 SYDVKM, per germline. The CDR3 spans 16 residues. Trimming removed 1 base from V and 4 bases from J; junction bases left unmatched: 9. This entry belongs to a study of human T cells and chemical hapten exposure. TCRdb called the RACE reads again in MiXCR, with one record for every CDR3 protein. The repertoire holds 38,000 or so distinct CDR3 sequences, with roughly 7.2% as singletons. The time point denotes: pre-sensitization, week 0. Treatment described: therapeutic diphenylcyclopropenone sensitization with weekly scalp DPC.

The receptor was derived from a woman between 45 and 60 years old with alopecia areata. Some clones in this sample may be carry-over from other donors' samples. This material consisted of whole blood, taken in connection with sensitization to the hapten diphenylcyclopropenone (DPC). The chain couples TRBV28 to TRBJ2-7, with 8 bases fitting TRBD1. The CDR3 DNA follows: TGTGCCAGCAGTTTATTAAGCCAGGGGGCAGGGTACGAGCAGTACTTC. Translating gives CASSLLSQGAGYEQYF.